This T cell receptor beta chain was recorded in a study of a mutant IDH1 vaccine in newly diagnosed glioma. Study in general: Either 4-6 weeks after radiotherapy alone or alongside temozolomide, vaccination was begun. The earlier regimen, radiotherapy, temozolomide, or both, was most often both.

V was pared by 8 bases and J by 1 base, with 4 bases of the junction left unmatched. This CDR3 is built from 13 residues. Germline CDR1 is LNHDA and CDR2 is SQIVND (reference sequence). Turning to this clone: Its target is not known.

Sequencing used immunoSEQ multiplex PCR; TCRdb keeps in-frame clones, though not all of them. The top ten hold 4.5% to 5.5% of the sample, which has more than 35,000 clones, 81% seen once. Time point reported: week 35, safety follow-up. Doses comprised 300 ug of mutant IDH1 20-mer peptide each, plus topical imiquimod. Every donor had a new WHO grade 3 or 4 astrocytoma that was IDH1-mutant, with loss of nuclear ATRX. This specimen consisted of PBMCs, obtained from a glioma patient whose treatment included an IDH1 peptide vaccine. The clonotype originates from a woman in her forties with glioma. Some clones in this sample may be carry-over from other donors' samples. The chain links TRBV19 to TRBJ2-5, with 7 bases identical to TRBD1. CDR3 protein: CASSWDSQETQYF. The DNA for the CDR3 is TGTGCCAGTTCCTGGGACAGCCAAGAGACCCAGTACTTC.